This T cell receptor (beta chain) was recorded in a study of T cells in Graves' hyperthyroidism and ophthalmopathy. Overall study results and limits: Most thyroid-expanded clonotypes above 0.001 were also found in blood.

Trimming took 6 bases from V and 4 from J, leaving 13 bases between them. Looked up from germline, CDR1 is SNHLY and CDR2 is FYNNEI. This CDR3 spans 15 amino acids. This clonotype came up a few times. The antigen is unknown. Researchers amplified the TCR beta CDR3 regions from RNA transcripts. Initially, a first-round RT-PCR of the TCR CDR3 employed the HTBI primer set. A single record per CDR3 protein comes from TCRdb applying MiXCR to the multiplex PCR reads. The sample holds around 660,000 distinct CDR3 sequences, 40% to 55% seen once. This TCR came from an adult man with Graves' disease, either hyperthyroidism or ophthalmopathy (not recorded which). The sequenced sample was peripheral blood or thyroid tissue (not recorded which). V is TRBV2 and J is TRBJ1-6; the D gene is possibly TRBD1 (5 bases). The CDR3 region has the DNA TGTGCCAGCAGCCAAACACAGGCTTATAATTCACCCCTCCACTTT. Protein sequence: CASSQTQAYNSPLHF.